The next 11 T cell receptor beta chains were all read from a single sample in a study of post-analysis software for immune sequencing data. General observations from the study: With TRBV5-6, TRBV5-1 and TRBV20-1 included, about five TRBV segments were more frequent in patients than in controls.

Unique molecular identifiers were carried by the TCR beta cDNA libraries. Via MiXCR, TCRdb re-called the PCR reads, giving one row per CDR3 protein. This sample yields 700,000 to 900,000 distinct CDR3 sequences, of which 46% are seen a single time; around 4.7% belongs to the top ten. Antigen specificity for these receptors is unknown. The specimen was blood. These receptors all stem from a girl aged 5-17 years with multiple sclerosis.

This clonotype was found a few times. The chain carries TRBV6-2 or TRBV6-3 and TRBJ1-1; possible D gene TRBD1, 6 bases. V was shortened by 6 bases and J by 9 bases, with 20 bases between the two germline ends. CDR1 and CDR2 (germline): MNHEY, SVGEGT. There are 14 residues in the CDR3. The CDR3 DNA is TGTGCCAGCAGCAGATTGGGGGCATCGAGGAAAGCTTTCTTT. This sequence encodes CASSRLGASRKAFF.

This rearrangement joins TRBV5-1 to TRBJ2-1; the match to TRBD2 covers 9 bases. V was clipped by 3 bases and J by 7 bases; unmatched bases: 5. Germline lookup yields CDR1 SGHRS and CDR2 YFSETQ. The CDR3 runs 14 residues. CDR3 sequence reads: CASSWLAGSNEQFF. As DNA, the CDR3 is TGCGCCAGCAGCTGGCTAGCGGGATCGAATGAGCAGTTCTTC.

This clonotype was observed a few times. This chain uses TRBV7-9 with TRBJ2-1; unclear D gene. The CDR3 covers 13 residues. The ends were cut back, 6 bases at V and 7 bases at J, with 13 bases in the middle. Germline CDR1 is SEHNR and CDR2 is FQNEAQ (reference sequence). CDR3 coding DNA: TGTGCCAGCAGTTTGAGGACGCTGAATGAGCAGTTCTTC. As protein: CASSLRTLNEQFF.

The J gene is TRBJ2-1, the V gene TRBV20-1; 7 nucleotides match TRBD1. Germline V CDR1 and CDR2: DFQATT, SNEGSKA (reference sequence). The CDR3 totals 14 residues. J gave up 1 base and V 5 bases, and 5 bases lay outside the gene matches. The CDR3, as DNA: TGCAGTGCTGCTGACAGGGCTTCCTACAATGAGCAGTTCTTC. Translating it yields CSAADRASYNEQFF.

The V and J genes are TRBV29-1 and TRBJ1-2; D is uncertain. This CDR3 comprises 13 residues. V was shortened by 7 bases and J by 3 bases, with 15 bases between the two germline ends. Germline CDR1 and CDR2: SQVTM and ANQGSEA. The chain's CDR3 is CSAAADTDYGYTF. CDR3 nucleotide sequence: TGCAGCGCCGCGGCAGATACTGACTATGGCTACACCTTC.

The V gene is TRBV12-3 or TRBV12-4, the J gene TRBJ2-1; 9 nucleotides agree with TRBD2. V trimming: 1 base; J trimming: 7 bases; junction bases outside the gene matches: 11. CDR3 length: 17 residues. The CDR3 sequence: CASSLDSVLAGRNEQFF. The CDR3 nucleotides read TGTGCCAGCAGTTTAGATTCTGTACTAGCGGGCAGGAATGAGCAGTTCTTC.

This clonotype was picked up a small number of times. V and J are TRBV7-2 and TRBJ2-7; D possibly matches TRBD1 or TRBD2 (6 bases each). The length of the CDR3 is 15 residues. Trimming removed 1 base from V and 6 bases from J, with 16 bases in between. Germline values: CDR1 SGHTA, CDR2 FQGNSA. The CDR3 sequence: CASSLVWGAEREQYF. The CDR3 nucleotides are TGTGCCAGCAGCTTAGTTTGGGGGGCTGAACGCGAGCAGTACTTC.

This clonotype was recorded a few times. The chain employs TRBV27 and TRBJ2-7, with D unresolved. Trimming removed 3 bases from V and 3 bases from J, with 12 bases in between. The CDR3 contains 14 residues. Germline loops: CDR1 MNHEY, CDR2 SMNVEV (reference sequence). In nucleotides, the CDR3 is TGTGCCAGCAGTTTGGCCGGGCCCAACTACGAGCAGTACTTC. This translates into CASSLAGPNYEQYF.

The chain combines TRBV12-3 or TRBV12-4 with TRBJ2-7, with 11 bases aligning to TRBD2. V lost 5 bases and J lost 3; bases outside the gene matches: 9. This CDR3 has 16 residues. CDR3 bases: TGTGCCAGCAGTCGAACCTCTAGCGGGAGGTACTACGAGCAGTACTTC. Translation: CASSRTSSGRYYEQYF.

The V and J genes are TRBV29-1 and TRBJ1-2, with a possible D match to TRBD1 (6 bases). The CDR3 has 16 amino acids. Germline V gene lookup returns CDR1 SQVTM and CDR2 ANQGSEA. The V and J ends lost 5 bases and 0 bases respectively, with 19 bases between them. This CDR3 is CSVQRGGPQPNYGYTF. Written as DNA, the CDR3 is TGCAGCGTTCAACGGGGGGGGCCGCAACCTAACTATGGCTACACCTTC.

The CDR3 DNA is TGTGCCAGCAGCCCACAGACTAGCGGGGGGAATGAGCAGTTCTTC. Translating gives CASSPQTSGGNEQFF. The chain joins TRBV7-2 to TRBJ2-1; 13 bases line up with TRBD2. Looked up from germline, CDR1 is SGHTA and CDR2 is FQGNSA. The ends lost 5 bases at V and 7 bases at J; junction bases unmatched: 5. The CDR3 runs 15 residues.